The clone carrying this T cell receptor beta chain was recorded only once. The antigen remains undetermined. The sample comes from a study of Graves' ophthalmopathy and Graves' hyperthyroidism. Overall study context: Peripheral blood (taken before any treatment) was collected at initial diagnosis. Overall study findings and caveats: Blood also held most thyroid clonotypes expanded above 0.001 frequency.

Exclusion covered patients with other autoimmune diseases or uncontrolled infections (as well as pregnancy or lactation). Trimming removed 3 bases at V and 4 bases at J, with 12 bases between. The CDR3 runs 14 residues. Germline assignment: CDR1 SNHLY and CDR2 FYNNEI. Amplification targeted the TCR beta CDR3 regions, with RNA transcripts as the source material. HTBI-primed RT-PCR formed the first round, and a multiplex PCR formed the second. TCRdb reprocessed the multiplex PCR reads via MiXCR and lists one record per CDR3 protein. The sample yields 360,000 or so distinct CDR3 sequences, around 16% seen once.

This sequence was found in a woman aged 18-29 years with Graves' ophthalmopathy. The sequencing input was peripheral blood. The chain combines TRBV2 with TRBJ1-1; D is uncertain. CDR3 nucleotide sequence: TGTGCCAGCAGTGATCGCTTAGGGCCCACTGAAGCTTTCTTT. Its protein is CASSDRLGPTEAFF.